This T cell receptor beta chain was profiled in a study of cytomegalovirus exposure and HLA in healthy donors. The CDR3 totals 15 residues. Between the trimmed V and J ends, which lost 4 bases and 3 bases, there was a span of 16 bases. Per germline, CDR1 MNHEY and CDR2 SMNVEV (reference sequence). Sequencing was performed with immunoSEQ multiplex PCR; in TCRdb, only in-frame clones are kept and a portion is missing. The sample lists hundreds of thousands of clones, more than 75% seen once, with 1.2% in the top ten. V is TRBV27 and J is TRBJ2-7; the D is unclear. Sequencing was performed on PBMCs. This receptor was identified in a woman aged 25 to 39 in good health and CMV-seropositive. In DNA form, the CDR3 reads TGTGCCAGCAGTTCTTTAACTGGTTACCTCTACGAGCAGTACTTC. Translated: CASSSLTGYLYEQYF.